This entry describes one T cell receptor (beta chain). Its antigen is unidentified. This sample is drawn from a study of T cell responses to AZD1222 COVID-19 vaccine. Overall study context: Second doses at about 4 or about 12 weeks were pooled. Study-level points and caveats: The span of vaccine-associated CD4 TCRs extended across spike, with dominance at 160-218 and 743-854. Sampling captured repertoires only after the peak T cell response.

Clones were read by immunoSEQ multiplex PCR, and TCRdb kept only the in-frame ones, dropping some. The sample has about 180,000 clones, approximately 86% seen once. CDR1 and CDR2 from the germline V gene are SGHTA and FQGTGA. CDR3 length equals 15 residues. Trimming took off 0 bases at V and 2 bases at J, with 7 bases between the two ends. This clonotype was obtained from an adult in good health. The specimen was peripheral blood, collected on day 0 of AZD1222 vaccination. The chain has TRBV7-3 and TRBJ2-2, with unresolved D. The CDR3 sequence is CASSLTAANTGELFF. CDR3 DNA sequence: TGTGCCAGCAGCTTAACGGCAGCCAACACCGGGGAGCTGTTTTTT.